The 24 T cell receptor beta chains listed next were all sequenced from one sample in a study of cytotoxic CD8 clonotypes in ibrutinib-treated CLL. Clones were sequenced by immunoSEQ multiplex PCR, and TCRdb holds only the in-frame ones, with some missing. The table lists under 300,000 clones, around 77% of them singletons. The source material was PBMCs, sampled at disease progression, from a patient treated with ibrutinib. The receptors stem from a human donor with chronic lymphocytic leukemia.

This chain links TRBV11-3 with TRBJ2-1, with 10 bases identical to TRBD2. CDR3 size: 14 residues. The germline V gene has CDR1 SGHNT and CDR2 YENEEA. V gave up 5 bases and J gave up 6 bases; unmatched junction bases: 4. The CDR3 DNA reads as TGTGCCAGCAGCCGGAGGACTAGCGGCAATGAGCAGTTCTTC. Protein product: CASSRRTSGNEQFF.

V is TRBV5-1 and J is TRBJ2-1, with 8 bases that match TRBD1. Per the germline V gene, CDR1 is SGHRS and CDR2 is YFSETQ. V lost 2 bases, J lost 0 bases, and 4 bases stayed unmatched. This CDR3 spans 16 amino acids. The DNA for the CDR3 is TGCGCCAGCAGCTTTCGACAGGGGCCCTCCTACAATGAGCAGTTCTTC. It codes for CASSFRQGPSYNEQFF.

V is TRBV13 and J is TRBJ2-7; TRBD1 agrees at 7 bases. This CDR3 has 12 residues. Germline loops: CDR1 PRHDT, CDR2 FYEKMQ (reference sequence). The junction had 4 bases not matched to a gene; V was cut back by 5 bases and J by 6 bases. The CDR3 spells CASSLHRGEQYF. The CDR3 coding sequence is TGTGCCAGCAGCCTCCACAGGGGCGAGCAGTACTTC.

This clone was picked up one time. The chain employs TRBV28 and TRBJ2-1, with 9 positions matching TRBD2. V was clipped by 5 bases and J by 2 bases; unmatched bases: 16. The length of the CDR3 is 19 residues. Germline CDR1 is MDHEN and CDR2 is SYDVKM. The CDR3: CASSGGPIAGVTPYNEQFF. The CDR3 DNA sequence: TGTGCCAGCAGTGGCGGCCCCATAGCGGGAGTAACCCCCTACAATGAGCAGTTCTTC. Using reference TRBV28 and TRBJ2-1 for the parts outside the CDR3, the full variable domain is DVKVTQSSRYLVKRTGEKVFLECVQDMDHENMFWYRQDPGLGLRLIYFSYDVKMKEKGDIPEGYSVSREKKERFSLILESASTNQTSMYLCASSGGPIAGVTPYNEQFFGPGTRLTVL.

This clone showed up just once. V is TRBV5-5 and J is TRBJ1-1; TRBD1 aligns across 9 bases. This CDR3 spans 15 amino acids. Germline V gene data show CDR1 as SGHKS and CDR2 as YYEKEE (reference sequence). Losses at the gene ends were 0 bases for V and 2 bases for J; bases not matched to a gene: 2. In nucleotides, the CDR3 is TGTGCCAGCAGCTTGGGACAGGGGGTTAACACTGAAGCTTTCTTT. Its protein product is CASSLGQGVNTEAFF.

J is TRBJ1-4 and V is TRBV6-5; TRBD1 matches 7 bases. With 6 bases clipped from V and 7 bases from J, the junction kept 5 bases outside the gene matches. The CDR3 runs 13 residues. CDR1 and CDR2 (germline): MNHEY, SVGAGI. CDR3 sequence: CASRRGTVEKLFF. CDR3 nucleotide sequence: TGTGCCAGCAGACGCGGGACAGTTGAAAAACTGTTTTTT.

The chain recombines TRBV4-3 with TRBJ2-7; 11 bases agree with TRBD1. CDR3 size: 14 residues. The germline CDR1 and CDR2 sequences are LGHNA and YSLEER. Trimming removed 3 bases from V and 7 bases from J; junction bases left unmatched: 5. DNA for the CDR3: TGCGCCAGCAGCCAGGGACAGGGGGTCGGTGAGCAGTACTTC. It specifies CASSQGQGVGEQYF.

The gene calls are TRBV7-3 and TRBJ2-1, with a possible D match to TRBD1 (5 bases). The germline CDR1 and CDR2 sequences are SGHTA and FQGTGA. Between the trimmed V and J ends, which lost 3 bases and 15 bases, there was a span of 18 bases. This CDR3 contains 13 residues. CDR3 coding DNA: TGTGCCAGCAGCTTGCTGACTCAGGGAAGGCGGTTCTTC. Translated: CASSLLTQGRRFF.

This chain connects TRBV9 to TRBJ2-7; D possibly uses TRBD1 or TRBD2 (6 bases each). Germline V gene lookup returns CDR1 SGDLS and CDR2 YYNGEE. CDR3 length: 14 amino acids. Trimming removed 2 bases from V and 3 bases from J, with 12 bases in between. CDR3 region: CASSVGGHGYEQYF. The DNA of the CDR3 is TGTGCCAGCAGCGTGGGGGGACATGGCTACGAGCAGTACTTC.

The chain is built from TRBV9 and TRBJ1-4; TRBD1 aligns across 8 bases. Germline V lookup: CDR1 SGDLS, CDR2 YYNGEE. V shed 4 bases, J shed 7 bases, and the junction held 9 bases outside the gene matches. The CDR3 is 15 residues long. The CDR3 loop reads CASSPRTGRGEKLFF. CDR3 sequence (DNA): TGTGCCAGCAGCCCCCGGACAGGGAGAGGTGAAAAACTGTTTTTT. The whole variable domain, filled in from reference TRBV9 and TRBJ1-4, reads DSGVTQTPKHLITATGQRVTLRCSPRSGDLSVYWYQQSLDQGLQFLIQYYNGEERAKGNILERFSAQQFPDLHSELNLSSLELGDSALYFCASSPRTGRGEKLFFGSGTQLSVL.

Only a few counts were recorded for this clone. The chain combines TRBV2 with TRBJ2-7, with D possibly called TRBD1 or TRBD2 (5 bases each). Germline CDR1 and CDR2: SNHLY and FYNNEI. Trimming left V 4 bases short and J 5 bases short, with 18 bases between. This CDR3 is 15 amino acids long. CDR3 nucleotides: TGTGCCAGCAGTGCGGGGCAGATCAGAGTAAACGAGCAGTACTTC. This sequence encodes CASSAGQIRVNEQYF.

V usage is TRBV2 and J usage is TRBJ1-5; D call uncertain. CDR1 and CDR2 from the germline V gene are SNHLY and FYNNEI. CDR3 length equals 13 residues. Deletions cut 0 bases from V and 3 bases from J, with 3 bases between. The CDR3 loop reads CASSEAINQPQHF. CDR3 nucleotides: TGTGCCAGCAGTGAAGCTATCAATCAGCCCCAGCATTTT.

This rearrangement joins TRBV4-3 to TRBJ2-2; possibly TRBD2 for D (6 bases). Germline-derived CDR1 and CDR2 are LGHNA and YSLEER. V was pared by 2 bases and J by 0 bases, with 22 bases between. CDR3 length equals 20 residues. CDR3 region: CASSQLLGLRDRTNTGELFF. The CDR3, as DNA: TGCGCCAGCAGCCAACTCTTGGGACTTCGAGACCGAACGAACACCGGGGAGCTGTTTTTT.

V gene TRBV21-1 combines with J gene TRBJ2-5. TRBV21-1 is a recognized pseudogene. CDR3 size: 9 residues. CDR3 residues: CVMTETQYF. The CDR3 nucleotides read TGTGTCATGACGGAGACCCAGTACTTC.

The V call is TRBV25-1, the J call TRBJ2-7, with D unresolved. Deletions cut 8 bases from V and 4 bases from J, with 15 bases between. CDR1 is MGHDK, CDR2 SYGVNS, per germline. The CDR3 covers 13 residues. The CDR3 loop is CASSLSAGYEQYF. CDR3 DNA: TGTGCCAGCTCCCTCTCCGCTGGGTACGAGCAGTACTTC.

This chain uses TRBV6-1 with TRBJ2-2; perhaps D is TRBD1 or TRBD2 (5 bases each). V lost 8 bases, J lost 2 bases, and 12 bases lay in between. CDR1 MNHNS and CDR2 SASEGT come from the germline V gene. The CDR3 has 14 amino acids. The CDR3 here is CASEGSANTGELFF. CDR3 coding DNA: TGTGCCAGCGAGGGGTCCGCAAACACCGGGGAGCTGTTTTTT.

This chain uses TRBV4-1 with TRBJ1-6, with unresolved D. The CDR3 sequence is 13 residues long. V lost 6 bases and J 17 bases, leaving 20 bases between the germline ends. CDR1 is MGHRA and CDR2 is YSYEKL in the germline V gene. The CDR3 DNA sequence: TGCGCCAGCAGTAACACGGACCGGACGGGGTTCCACTTT. Protein product: CASSNTDRTGFHF.

This clone appeared a few times. The CDR3 DNA sequence: TGTGCCAGCAGCTTACGGGGGGCTAACTCTGGAAACACCATATATTTT. Translated, it gives CASSLRGANSGNTIYF. The V call is TRBV7-3, the J call TRBJ1-3; weak D call: TRBD1 (6 bases). V was clipped by 2 bases and J by 0 bases, with 11 bases between them. Germline CDR1 and CDR2: SGHTA and FQGTGA. The CDR3 is 16 amino acids.

The table lists this clone with a few counts. The chain is built from TRBV5-1 and TRBJ2-5; TRBD2 is a possible D gene (6 bases). The CDR3 is made up of 12 amino acids. Germline V lookup: CDR1 SGHRS, CDR2 YFSETQ. V was trimmed by 8 bases and J by 5 bases, leaving 13 bases between them. The DNA of the CDR3 is TGCGCCAGTAGCCGGGCGGGGGAGACCCAGTACTTC. Protein product: CASSRAGETQYF. The complete variable domain, with remaining parts taken from reference TRBV5-1 and TRBJ2-5, reads KAGVTQTPRYLIKTRGQQVTLSCSPISGHRSVSWYQQTPGQGLQFLFEYFSETQRNKGNFPGRFSGRQFSNSRSEMNVSTLELGDSALYLCASSRAGETQYFGPGTRLLVL.

The chain employs TRBV2 and TRBJ2-5; D might be TRBD2 (5 bases). V shed 4 bases and J shed 1 base, with 7 bases lying between them. Germline CDR1 reads SNHLY; CDR2 reads FYNNEI. The CDR3 loop spans 13 amino acids. The CDR3 here is CASSALGQETQYF. Here the CDR3 DNA reads TGTGCCAGCAGTGCACTAGGCCAAGAGACCCAGTACTTC.

This chain joins TRBV19 and TRBJ2-7; 11 nucleotides align to TRBD1. The CDR3 is made up of 14 amino acids. With 5 bases clipped from V and 3 bases from J, the junction kept 3 bases outside the gene matches. Germline V gene sequence: CDR1 LNHDA, CDR2 SQIVND (reference sequence). In nucleotides, the CDR3 is TGTGCCAGTAGTCATGGGACAGGGGGCTACGAGCAGTACTTC. Translated, it gives CASSHGTGGYEQYF. Using reference TRBV19 and TRBJ2-7 for the parts outside the CDR3, the full variable domain is DGGITQSPKYLFRKEGQNVTLSCEQNLNHDAMYWYRQDPGQGLRLIYYSQIVNDFQKGDIAEGYSVSREKKESFPLTVTSAQKNPTAFYLCASSHGTGGYEQYFGPGTRLTVT.

The chain recombines TRBV15 with TRBJ1-5, with D possibly being TRBD1 (6 bases). The CDR3 extends over 17 amino acids. The germline gives CDR1 LNHNV, CDR2 YYDKDF (reference sequence). Trimming stripped 0 bases from V and 6 bases from J, with 18 bases between. The DNA for the CDR3 is TGTGCCACCAGCAGAGATCCCGCAGGGGTTCGGGTTCAGCCCCAGCATTTT. Protein: CATSRDPAGVRVQPQHF.

The J gene is TRBJ1-2, the V gene TRBV6-6; D uncertain. This CDR3 has 13 amino acids. Trimming removed 2 bases at V and 4 bases at J, with 8 bases between. Germline V gene data show CDR1 as MNHNY and CDR2 as SVGAGI (reference sequence). CDR3 sequence: CASSYPDGYGYTF. The CDR3 nucleotides are TGTGCCAGCAGTTACCCGGACGGCTATGGCTACACCTTC.

The genes are TRBV6-1 and TRBJ2-7, with a weak D call TRBD2 (7 bases). V lost 10 bases and J lost 4, with 20 bases in between. Per the germline V gene, CDR1 is MNHNS and CDR2 is SASEGT. CDR3 length equals 14 residues. The CDR3 here is CATRRRGAVYEQYF. The CDR3 bases are TGTGCCACCCGACGCCGGGGGGCCGTATACGAGCAGTACTTC.